This T cell receptor (beta chain) was obtained from a study of Ad26.COV2.S vaccination and SARS-CoV-2 variants. Study background: Donor was in the COV1001 Ad26.COV2.S trial arm. Ad26.COV2.S shots went into the muscle once or twice, 56 days apart. General study findings and limits: Vaccinees displayed broader spike-specific TCR repertoires than placebo recipients.

As regards this clone: Its antigen is currently unknown.

As for treatment: roughly 19 received Ad26.COV2.S at low or high dose, single or two shots; roughly five received placebo; per-sample allocation not given. Each sample was drawn 63 days after the first injection (of vaccine or placebo). TCRdb keeps only in-frame clones here, not all; method: immunoSEQ multiplex PCR. The sample consists of 380,000 or so clones, 80% to 90% of them appearing once. This sequence was found in a person between 18 and 60 years old who received the Ad26.COV2.S COVID-19 vaccine or a placebo. The material sequenced was peripheral blood, taken in a trial of Ad26.COV2.S vaccine versus placebo.

The DNA of the CDR3 is TGTGCCAGCAGCGTAGGCGGAGGGAGCGGGGGGGCCGGTGAGCAGTTCTTC. Amino acids: CASSVGGGSGGAGEQFF. The V gene is TRBV9, the J gene TRBJ2-1; TRBD2 matches 10 bases. The CDR3 extends over 17 amino acids. Germline CDR1 SGDLS, CDR2 YYNGEE. V lost 0 bases to trimming and J lost 9 bases; unmatched junction nucleotides: 12.